Below are 5 T cell receptor beta chains sequenced from a single sample in a study of beta chain features in type 1 diabetes. Overall study results and limits: There was a moderate but significant shortening of TCRB CDR3s in all four CD4+ subsets of Type 1 diabetes patients.

The sequenced template was cDNA made from the entire isolated RNA. TCRdb's copy holds only in-frame clones and misses some; the assay was immunoSEQ multiplex PCR. The sample holds almost 350,000 clones, around 9% seen once. These receptors are not linked to any known antigen. Sequenced: central memory CD4+ T cells from blood. These receptors all stem from a young man with type 1 diabetes.

This clone was seen a few times. One end of the junction varies from germline; a read error may be responsible. The V and J genes are TRBV9 and TRBJ2-5; 9 bases line up with TRBD1. The CDR3 has 14 residues. CDR1 and CDR2 (germline): SGDLS, YYNGEE. CDR3 coding DNA: TGTGCCAGCAGCGTTACAGGGGGCCAAGGGACCCAGTACTTC. It codes for CASSVTGGQGTQYF.

This clone was counted between two and nine times. V gene TRBV6-5 combines with J gene TRBJ2-4; TRBD1 might be the D (6 bases). The germline V gene encodes CDR1 MNHEY and CDR2 SVGAGI. This CDR3 is 15 amino acids long. Trimming cost V 4 bases and J 0 bases, with 10 bases left between them. The CDR3 loop is CASSLQGLAKNIQYF. The CDR3 DNA reads as TGTGCCAGCAGTTTACAGGGCCTAGCCAAAAACATTCAGTACTTC.

With respect to this clone: This sample includes further DNA sequences coding for the same CDR3. This rearrangement joins TRBV6-5 to TRBJ1-6, with unresolved D. Germline-derived CDR1 and CDR2 are MNHEY and SVGAGI. This CDR3 is 15 amino acids long. V lost 3 bases to trimming and J lost 0 bases, with 6 bases between them. The CDR3, as DNA: TGTGCCAGCAGTTATGGTAGCTCCTATAATTCACCCCTCCACTTT. It encodes CASSYGSSYNSPLHF.

This clone has a handful of counts. The rearrangement joins TRBV5-1 to TRBJ1-2; no definite D call. CDR1 and CDR2 from the germline V gene are SGHRS and YFSETQ. The CDR3 is 15 residues long. The V gene lost 2 bases and the J gene lost 3 bases, with 14 bases spanning the gap. The CDR3 DNA follows: TGCGCCAGCAGCTTAAGTGTTCAGCAAGACTATGGCTACACCTTC. Protein: CASSLSVQQDYGYTF.

V and J are TRBV27 and TRBJ1-1; unclear D gene. V was clipped by 6 bases and J by 4 bases, with 12 bases between them. From germline, CDR1 is MNHEY and CDR2 SMNVEV (reference sequence). The CDR3 runs to 13 residues. The CDR3 sequence is CASSLQYGTEAFF. CDR3 nucleotides: TGTGCCAGCAGCCTGCAGTATGGCACTGAAGCTTTCTTT.